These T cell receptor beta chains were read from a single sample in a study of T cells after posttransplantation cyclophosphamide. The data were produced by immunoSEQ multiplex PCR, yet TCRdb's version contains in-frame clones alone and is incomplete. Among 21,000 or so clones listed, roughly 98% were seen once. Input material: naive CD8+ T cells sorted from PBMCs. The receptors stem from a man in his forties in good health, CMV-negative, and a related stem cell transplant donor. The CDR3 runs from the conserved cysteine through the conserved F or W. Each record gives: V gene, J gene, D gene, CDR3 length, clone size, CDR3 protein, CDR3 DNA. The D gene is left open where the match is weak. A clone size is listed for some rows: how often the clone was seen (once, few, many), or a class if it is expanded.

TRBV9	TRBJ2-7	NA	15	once	CASSITPGGNYEQYF	TGTGCCAGCAGCATCACGCCCGGAGGTAACTACGAGCAGTACTTC
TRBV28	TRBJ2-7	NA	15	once	CASSSSTDWSYEQYF	NA
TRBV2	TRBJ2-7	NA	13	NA	CASSEGGSDEQYF	TGTGCCAGCAGTGAGGGTGGGAGCGACGAGCAGTACTTC
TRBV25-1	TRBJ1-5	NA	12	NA	CASSDRNQPQHF	TGTGCCAGCAGTGACAGGAATCAGCCCCAGCATTTT
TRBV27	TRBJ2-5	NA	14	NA	CASSPLLPLETQYF	TGTGCCAGCAGTCCACTCCTTCCCTTGGAGACCCAGTACTTC
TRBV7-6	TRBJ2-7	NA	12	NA	CASSGGYYEQYF	TGTGCCAGCTCAGGGGGGTACTACGAGCAGTACTTC
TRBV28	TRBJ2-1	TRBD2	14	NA	CASSLGGGYNEQFF	TGTGCCAGCAGTTTAGGGGGAGGGTACAATGAGCAGTTCTTC
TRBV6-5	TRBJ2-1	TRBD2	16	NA	CASSYRASGGYNEQFF	TGTGCCAGCAGTTACAGGGCTAGCGGGGGTTACAATGAGCAGTTCTTC
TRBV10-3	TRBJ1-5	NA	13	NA	CAADGGEEQPQHF	TGTGCCGCCGACGGAGGTGAGGAGCAGCCCCAGCATTTT
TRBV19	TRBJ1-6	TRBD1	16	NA	CASSADRDRLNSPLHF	TGTGCCAGTAGCGCCGATCGGGACAGATTGAATTCACCCCTCCACTTT
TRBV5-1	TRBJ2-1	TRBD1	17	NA	CASSLAGQGVTYNEQFF	TGCGCCAGCAGCTTGGCTGGCCAGGGGGTTACCTACAATGAGCAGTTCTTC
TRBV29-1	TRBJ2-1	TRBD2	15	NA	CSVVPLADSYNEQFF	TGCAGCGTTGTACCGCTAGCGGACTCCTACAATGAGCAGTTCTTC
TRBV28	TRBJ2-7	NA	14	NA	CASSFHRGGSEQYF	TGTGCCAGCAGTTTTCACAGGGGAGGTTCCGAGCAGTACTTC
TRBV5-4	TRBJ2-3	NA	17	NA	CASSLAKGRPRTDTQYF	TGTGCCAGCAGCTTGGCAAAGGGGAGGCCGCGCACAGATACGCAGTATTTT
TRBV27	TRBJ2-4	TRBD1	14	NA	CASSLSHPGTGVYF	TGTGCCAGCAGTTTGTCCCACCCCGGGACAGGGGTCTACTTC
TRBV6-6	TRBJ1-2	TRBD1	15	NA	CASSYLSLGQTNNTF	TGTGCCAGCAGTTACTTAAGTTTGGGACAGACTAATAACACCTTC
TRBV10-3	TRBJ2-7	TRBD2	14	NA	CAISASGASYEQYF	TGTGCCATCAGTGCTAGCGGGGCCTCCTACGAGCAGTACTTC
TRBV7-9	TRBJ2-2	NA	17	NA	CASSLGERDSNTGELFF	TGTGCCAGCAGCTTAGGGGAACGGGACTCGAACACCGGGGAGCTGTTTTTT
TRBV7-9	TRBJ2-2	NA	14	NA	CASRGSPDTGELFF	TGTGCCAGCCGGGGGTCCCCGGACACCGGGGAGCTGTTTTTT
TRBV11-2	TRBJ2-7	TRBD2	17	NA	CASSLEAGTSPYYEQYF	TGTGCCAGCAGCTTAGAAGCGGGGACTAGCCCGTACTACGAGCAGTACTTC
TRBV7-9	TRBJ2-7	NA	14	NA	CASSQQGFSYEQYF	TGTGCCAGCAGCCAACAGGGCTTCTCCTACGAGCAGTACTTC
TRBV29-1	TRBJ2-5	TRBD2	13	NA	CSVNFLTGREQYF	TGCAGCGTTAACTTCCTGACCGGGCGGGAGCAGTACTTC
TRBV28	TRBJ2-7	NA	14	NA	CASSPLVGQGAVDF	NA
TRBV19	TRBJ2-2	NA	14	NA	CASRVEENTGELFF	TGTGCCAGTAGGGTCGAGGAGAACACCGGGGAGCTGTTTTTT
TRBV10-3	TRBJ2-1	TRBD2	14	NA	CAISGTSGYNEQFF	TGTGCCATCTCCGGGACTAGCGGCTACAATGAGCAGTTCTTC
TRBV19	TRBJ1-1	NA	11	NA	CASDRGTEAFF	TGTGCCAGTGACCGGGGCACTGAAGCTTTCTTT
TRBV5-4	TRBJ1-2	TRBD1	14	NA	CASTVTGVNYGYTF	TGTGCCAGCACCGTAACAGGGGTTAACTATGGCTACACCTTC
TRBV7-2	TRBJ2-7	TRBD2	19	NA	CASSLKPAGGSSSSYEQYF	TGTGCCAGCAGCTTAAAGCCAGCGGGAGGCTCTTCTAGCTCCTACGAGCAGTACTTC
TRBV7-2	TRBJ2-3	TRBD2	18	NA	CASSAFGGRGLSTDTQYF	TGTGCCAGCAGCGCGTTCGGCGGGAGGGGGCTTAGCACAGATACGCAGTATTTT
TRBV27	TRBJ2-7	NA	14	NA	CASSVQGSVDEQYF	TGTGCCAGCAGTGTACAGGGAAGTGTGGACGAGCAGTACTTC
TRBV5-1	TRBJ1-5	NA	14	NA	CASSLGAGNQPQHF	TGCGCCAGCAGCTTGGGGGCAGGGAATCAGCCCCAGCATTTT
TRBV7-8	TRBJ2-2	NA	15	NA	CASSTQIGSTGELFF	TGTGCCAGCAGCACCCAGATTGGGAGCACCGGGGAGCTGTTTTTT
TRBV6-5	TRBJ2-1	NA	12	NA	CASSQTGNEQFF	TGTGCCAGCAGTCAAACAGGGAATGAGCAGTTCTTC
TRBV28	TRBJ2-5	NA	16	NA	CASNPGFGTHQETQYF	TGTGCCAGCAACCCGGGATTTGGGACACACCAAGAGACCCAGTACTTC
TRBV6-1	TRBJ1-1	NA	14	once	CASSWGGPNTEAFF	TGTGCCAGTAGTTGGGGGGGGCCTAACACTGAAGCTTTCTTT
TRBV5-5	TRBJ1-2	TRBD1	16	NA	CASSLLWRQGARGYTF	TGTGCCAGCAGCCTCCTTTGGCGACAGGGGGCCCGGGGCTACACCTTC
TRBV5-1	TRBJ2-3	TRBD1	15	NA	CASSEGQGEADTQYF	TGCGCCAGCAGCGAAGGACAGGGGGAGGCGGATACGCAGTATTTT
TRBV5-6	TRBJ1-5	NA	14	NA	CASSSGPGGQPQHF	TGTGCCAGCAGCTCAGGGCCGGGAGGTCAGCCCCAGCATTTT
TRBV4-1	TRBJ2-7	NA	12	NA	CASSHQGNEQYF	TGCGCCAGCAGCCACCAGGGGAACGAGCAGTACTTC
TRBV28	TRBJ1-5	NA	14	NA	CASSLIGSNQPQHF	TGTGCCAGCAGTTTAATCGGTAGCAATCAGCCCCAGCATTTT
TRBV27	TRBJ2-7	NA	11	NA	CASSWGDEQYF	TGTGCCAGCAGTTGGGGGGACGAGCAGTACTTC
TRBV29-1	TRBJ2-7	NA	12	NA	CSATSVGAEQYF	TGCAGCGCCACCTCGGTGGGCGCGGAGCAGTACTTC
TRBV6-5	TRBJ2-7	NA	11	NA	CASRNGGEQYF	TGTGCCAGCAGAAACGGGGGCGAGCAGTACTTC
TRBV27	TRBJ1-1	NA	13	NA	CASSLGLYTEAFF	TGTGCCAGCAGTTTAGGCCTGTACACTGAAGCTTTCTTT
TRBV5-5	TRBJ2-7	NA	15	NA	CASSLEGRSSYEQYF	TGTGCCAGCAGCTTGGAAGGGAGATCCTCCTACGAGCAGTACTTC